The source of this TCR beta chain is a study of CD8+ T cells in alopecia areata. Notes on the study in general: Relative to mice, TCR sharing across patients was less clear, a difference possibly HLA-related. Higher clonality than in normal scalp was seen in lesional scalp, especially alopecia totalis/universalis.

About this clone itself: Its antigen remains unidentified.

Trimming took 6 bases from V and 9 from J; bases not matched to a gene: 10. CDR3 length equals 14 residues. Per the germline V gene, CDR1 is MDHEN and CDR2 is SYDVKM. As the sequencing template, cDNA was produced by extracting RNA and reverse transcribing it. Sequenced by immunoSEQ multiplex PCR; TCRdb stores in-frame clones only, minus some. The sample shows about 97,000 clones, about 40% of them seen only once. Alopecia areata patients provided lesional scalp punch biopsies and peripheral blood, both collected for the study. PBMCs yielded sorted CD4+ and CD8+ T cells. The sequence was collected from a human donor with alopecia areata. Sequencing used CD4+ T cells sorted from blood. The rearrangement links TRBV28 to TRBJ2-1, with 8 bases aligning to TRBD1. The CDR3 DNA reads as TGTGCCAGCAGAGTACGCAGGGGGCGGGGTGAGCAGTTCTTC. Encoded protein: CASRVRRGRGEQFF.